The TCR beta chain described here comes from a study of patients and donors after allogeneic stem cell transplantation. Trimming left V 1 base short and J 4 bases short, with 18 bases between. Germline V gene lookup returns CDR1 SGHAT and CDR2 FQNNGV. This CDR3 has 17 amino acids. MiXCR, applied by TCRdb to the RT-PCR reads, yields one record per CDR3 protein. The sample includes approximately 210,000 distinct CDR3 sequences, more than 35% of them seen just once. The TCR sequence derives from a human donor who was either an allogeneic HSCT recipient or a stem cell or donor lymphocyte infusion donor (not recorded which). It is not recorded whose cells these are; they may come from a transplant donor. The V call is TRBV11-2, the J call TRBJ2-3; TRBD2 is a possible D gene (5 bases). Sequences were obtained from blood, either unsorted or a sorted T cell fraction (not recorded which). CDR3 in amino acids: CASSLGDSARGPDTQYF. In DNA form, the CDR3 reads TGTGCCAGCAGCTTAGGCGATAGCGCCAGAGGGCCAGATACGCAGTATTTT.